The rows below give T cell receptor beta chains drawn from one sample of a study of CD8 T cells in ankylosing spondylitis. TCRdb redid the calling of the 5' RACE reads with MiXCR, one entry per CDR3 protein. The top ten clones hold about 4% of a sample with about 130,000 distinct CDR3 sequences, about an eighth of them seen once. Sequenced: blood, either unsorted or a sorted T cell fraction (not recorded which). These TCRs come from a female donor with ankylosing spondylitis or in good health (not recorded which). Both conserved end residues are part of each CDR3. D genes are given only for firm matches. Clone sizes are given selectively: once, few, many, or a class where the clone is expanded.

>TRBV29-1|many|.|TRBJ1-2
TGCAGCGTTGCTCCGGGGCACTATGGCTACACCTTC
CSVAPGHYGYTF
>TRBV5-1|many|TRBD1|TRBJ1-1
TGCGGCTCGCGGAGGGGACAGGGGCAAGCTTTCTTT
CGSRRGQGQAFF
>TRBV18|many|TRBD1|TRBJ1-2
TGTGCCAGCTCACCACGGGACAGTACTTATGGCTACACCTTC
CASSPRDSTYGYTF
>TRBV20-1|many|.|TRBJ1-4
TGCAGTGCGAGACGTGAAAAACTGTTTTTT
CSARREKLFF
>TRBV28|many|.|TRBJ1-3
TGTGCCAGCAGTCCTAGGGCCGGCACTGGAAACACCATATATTTT
CASSPRAGTGNTIYF
>TRBV20-1|.|.|TRBJ2-1
TGCAGTGTCATCTCTGCGACCCTCCTCAACAATGAGCAGTTCTTC
CSVISATLLNNEQFF
>TRBV6-2/TRBV6-3|many|.|TRBJ1-5
TGTGCCAGCAGTTACGTTAGCAATCAGCCCCAGCATTTT
CASSYVSNQPQHF
>TRBV29-1|.|TRBD1|TRBJ2-7
TGCAGCGCCCTGGACAGGGCCTTCTCCTACGAGCAGTACTTC
CSALDRAFSYEQYF
>TRBV11-1|many|TRBD2|TRBJ2-1
TGTGCCAGCAGCTTAGGTCCGGGACTAGCGGGGGTTAACAATGAGCAGTTCTTC
CASSLGPGLAGVNNEQFF
>TRBV5-6|few|.|TRBJ2-3
TGTGCCAGCAGCTCGGGACTTAGCACAGATACGCAGTATTTT
CASSSGLSTDTQYF
>TRBV7-9|many|.|TRBJ2-5
TGTGCCAGCAGCTTAGTGGGCTCACGGGAGACCCAGTACTTC
CASSLVGSRETQYF
>TRBV29-1|many|TRBD2|TRBJ2-2
TGCAGCGTTGGTGGGACTAGCGGAAACACCGGGGAGCTGTTTTTT
CSVGGTSGNTGELFF
>TRBV10-2|many|.|TRBJ2-3
TGCGCCAGCAGTCCGGGGCAAAACAGGGACTATAGCACAGATACGCAGTATTTT
CASSPGQNRDYSTDTQYF
>TRBV6-1|many|TRBD2|TRBJ2-1
TGTGCCAGCAGTGAAACAGCGGGGGGGAGCAATGAGCAGTTCTTC
CASSETAGGSNEQFF
>TRBV29-1|.|.|TRBJ2-6
TGCAGCGTTACTGGTGGGGCCAACGTCCTGACTTTC
CSVTGGANVLTF
>TRBV5-6|many|.|TRBJ1-4
TGTGCCAGCAGCTTGGGTACGGGAAGTTTTGGCGAAAAACTGTTTTTT
CASSLGTGSFGEKLFF
>TRBV24-1|many|.|TRBJ2-7
TGTGCCACCAGTGCGAAGGGATTCATGGACTTC
CATSAKGFMDF
>TRBV28|.|.|TRBJ1-2
TGTGCCAGCAGCCCCACGTCCACAGTGCTCTATGGCTACACCTTC
CASSPTSTVLYGYTF
>TRBV6-5|many|TRBD1|TRBJ2-7
TGTGCCAGCAGTTACGCGACAGGGGGATTTCCCTACGAGCAGTACTTC
CASSYATGGFPYEQYF
>TRBV7-2|many|TRBD1|TRBJ2-7
TGTGCCAGCAGACATACAGGGGGCTTACGGGAGCAGTACTTC
CASRHTGGLREQYF
>TRBV29-1|many|.|TRBJ1-5
TGCAGCGTTGATAGGGAAGAGAGTAGCAATCAGCCCCAGCATTTT
CSVDREESSNQPQHF
>TRBV11-2|few|.|TRBJ2-1
TGTGCCAGCAGCCCGGTGGGGGGTAATGAGCAGTTCTTC
CASSPVGGNEQFF
>TRBV20-1|many|.|TRBJ2-7
TGCAGTGCTAGAGATCCCCGGCGGGGAACCTACGAGCAGTACTTC
CSARDPRRGTYEQYF
>TRBV10-3|.|.|TRBJ2-3
TGTGCCATCAGTGAGACCCGGGGATGGGGGCAGTATTTT
CAISETRGWGQYF
>TRBV29-1|many|TRBD2|TRBJ2-1
TGCAGCGTCAGGAAGCGGGGGTACAATGAGCAGTTCTTC
CSVRKRGYNEQFF
>TRBV7-9|few|.|TRBJ2-3
TGTGCCAGCAGCCCGCCGGGTTATACGCAGTATTTT
CASSPPGYTQYF
>TRBV7-9|.|.|TRBJ2-2
TGTGCCAGCAGCCGCGGGACATCGAACATCGGGGAGCTGTTTTTT
CASSRGTSNIGELFF
>TRBV4-2|many|TRBD1|TRBJ2-6
TGTGCCAGCAGCCCCCACGTACAGGGGAACGGGGCCAACGTCCTGACTTTC
CASSPHVQGNGANVLTF
>TRBV11-2|many|.|TRBJ2-1
TGTGCCAGCAGCTTATGGAGCGAACTAGAAGAGTTCTTC
CASSLWSELEEFF
>TRBV5-1|many|.|TRBJ2-2
TGCGCCAGCAGCTTGGCCGGAGGGAACGCCGGGGAGCTGTTTTTT
CASSLAGGNAGELFF
>TRBV5-1|many|TRBD1|TRBJ2-1
TGCGCCAGCAGCCGGACAGGGGGCAACAATGAGCAGTTCTTC
CASSRTGGNNEQFF
>TRBV7-2|many|.|TRBJ2-7
TGTGCCAGCAGCTTAGGGCTAGCTGTCTCCTACGAGCAGTACTTC
CASSLGLAVSYEQYF
>TRBV12-5|few|.|TRBJ2-6
TGTGCTAGTGGAACGGCTGGGGCCAACGTCCTGACTTTC
CASGTAGANVLTF
>TRBV5-1|many|TRBD2|TRBJ2-4
TGCGCCAGCAGACCAGGACTAGGCGGAAACATTCAGTACTTC
CASRPGLGGNIQYF
>TRBV5-1|many|.|TRBJ1-4
TGCGCCAGCAGCTTGCCGGGTAGGGAAAAACTGTTTTTT
CASSLPGREKLFF
>TRBV4-1|few|.|TRBJ1-2
TGCGCCAGCAGCCAAGATGGAGTAGGGTCCTACACCTTC
CASSQDGVGSYTF
>TRBV11-3|few|TRBD2|TRBJ2-5
TGTGCCAGCAGCATGGGACTAGCGGGAGTAGAGACCCAGTACTTC
CASSMGLAGVETQYF
>TRBV12-3/TRBV12-4|many|.|TRBJ1-5
TGTGCCAGCAGTTTTTCGCCACCCTATAGCAATCAGCCCCAGCATTTT
CASSFSPPYSNQPQHF
>TRBV14|.|TRBD1|TRBJ1-1
TGTGCTGGCAGCCAAATGTTGGGACAGATGAACACTGAAGCTTTCTTT
CAGSQMLGQMNTEAFF
>TRBV7-2|.|.|TRBJ1-2
TGTGCCAGCAGCCACATTTCGAGGGGCCCCAACTATGGCTACACCTTC
CASSHISRGPNYGYTF
>TRBV5-6|many|.|TRBJ1-5
TGTGCCAGCAGCTTGTCGGGGTCGGGTCAGCCCCAGCATTTT
CASSLSGSGQPQHF
>TRBV20-1|many|.|TRBJ1-2
TGCAGTGCTAGAGAGCGACAGCATTATGGCTACACCTTC
CSARERQHYGYTF
>TRBV11-3|many|.|TRBJ2-1
TGTGCCAGCAGCTGGTCCTACAATGAGCAGTTCTTC
CASSWSYNEQFF
>TRBV7-9|many|.|TRBJ2-1
TGTGCCAGCAGCTTAGGGGGGAGAGACAATGAGCAGTTCTTC
CASSLGGRDNEQFF
>TRBV20-1|.|.|TRBJ2-3
TGCAGTGCTAGAGGGAACGAGATTCCTCGCACTGATACGCAGTATTTT
CSARGNEIPRTDTQYF
>TRBV19|many|.|TRBJ2-1
TGTGCCAGTAGCGGGCTTCTGGGGAATGAGCAGTTCTTC
CASSGLLGNEQFF
>TRBV30|.|.|TRBJ1-1
TGTGCCTGGAGTGTAAACACTGAAGCTTTCTTT
CAWSVNTEAFF
>TRBV29-1|many|.|TRBJ2-3
TGCAGCGTTGTTCCCGCTAGCACAGATACGCAGTATTTT
CSVVPASTDTQYF
>TRBV28|.|.|TRBJ2-7
TGTGCCAGCAGTCGGGACGGTCCCTACGAGCAGTACTTC
CASSRDGPYEQYF
>TRBV7-2|many|.|TRBJ1-2
TGTGCCAGCAGCTATAACCCGACATCTAACTATGGCTACACCTTC
CASSYNPTSNYGYTF
>TRBV20-1|many|TRBD1|TRBJ2-1
TGCAGTGCTAGACCGGGACAGGGTATGGATGAGCAGTTCTTC
CSARPGQGMDEQFF
>TRBV7-8|many|TRBD1|TRBJ2-1
TGTGCCAGCAGCTCTAAGGCGGGACAGGGGTACAATGAGCAGTTCTTC
CASSSKAGQGYNEQFF
>TRBV5-5|many|.|TRBJ1-2
TGTGCCAGCAGCCTGGGCACTAACTATGGCTACACCTTC
CASSLGTNYGYTF